The clone carrying this T cell receptor beta chain was picked up a small number of times. The data belong to a study of blood T cell repertoires in COVID-19. Overall study context: The study drew acute and convalescent COVID-19 samples from the United States, Italy and Spain. T cells, B-cell-depleted T cells, or PBMCs provided the cDNA or gDNA that served as material.

In the study's own analysis: Estimation of nucleated cell counts relied on the amplification of reference gene primers. Produced via immunoSEQ multiplex PCR; TCRdb's table is partial and in-frame only. The D gene and trimming were derived from the DNA, and the V and J assignments and clone size from that table. Of some 45,000 clones listed, about 86% are singletons. Germline CDR1 and CDR2: DFQATT and SNEGSKA (reference sequence). V shed 3 bases and J shed 6 bases, with 23 bases lying between them. The CDR3 is 16 residues long. The material sequenced was peripheral blood. This rearrangement joins TRBV20-1 to TRBJ1-2, with a weak D call TRBD1 (6 bases). The clonotype was recovered from a human donor in a cohort sampled during active COVID-19. The CDR3 here is CSASQGGGGRKDGYTF. In DNA, the CDR3 is TGCAGTGCTAGTCAGGGAGGGGGTGGCCGAAAGGATGGCTACACCTTC.